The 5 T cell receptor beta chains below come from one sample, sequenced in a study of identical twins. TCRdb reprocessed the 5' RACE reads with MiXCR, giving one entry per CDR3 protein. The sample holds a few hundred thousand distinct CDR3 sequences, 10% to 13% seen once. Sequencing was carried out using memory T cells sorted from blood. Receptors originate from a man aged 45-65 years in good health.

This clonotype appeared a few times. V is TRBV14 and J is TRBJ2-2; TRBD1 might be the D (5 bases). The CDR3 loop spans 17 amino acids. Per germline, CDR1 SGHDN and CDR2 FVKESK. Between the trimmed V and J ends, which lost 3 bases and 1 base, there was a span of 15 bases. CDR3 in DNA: TGTGCCAGCAGCCATCGAAGCTGGGGCGAGAACACCGGGGAGCTGTTTTTT. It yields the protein CASSHRSWGENTGELFF.

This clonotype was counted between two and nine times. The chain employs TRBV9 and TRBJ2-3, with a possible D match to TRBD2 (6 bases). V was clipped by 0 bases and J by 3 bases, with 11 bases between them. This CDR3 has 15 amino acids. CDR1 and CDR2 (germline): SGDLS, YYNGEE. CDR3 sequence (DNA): TGTGCCAGCAGCGTAGTCGGGAGTGGGACAGATACGCAGTATTTT. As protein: CASSVVGSGTDTQYF.

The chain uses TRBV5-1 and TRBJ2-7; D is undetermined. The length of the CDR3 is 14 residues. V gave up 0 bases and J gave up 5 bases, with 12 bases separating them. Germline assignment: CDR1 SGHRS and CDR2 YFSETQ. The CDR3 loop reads CASSLGAGYDEQYF. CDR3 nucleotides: TGCGCCAGCAGCTTGGGGGCAGGTTACGACGAGCAGTACTTC.

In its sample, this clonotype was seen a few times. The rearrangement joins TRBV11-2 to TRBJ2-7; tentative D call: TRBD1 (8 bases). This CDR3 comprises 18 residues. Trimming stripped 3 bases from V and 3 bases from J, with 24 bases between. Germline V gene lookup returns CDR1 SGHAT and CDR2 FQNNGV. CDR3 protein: CASSFGQGGKVRGYEQYF. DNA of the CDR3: TGTGCCAGCAGCTTCGGACAGGGAGGGAAGGTGAGGGGCTACGAGCAGTACTTC. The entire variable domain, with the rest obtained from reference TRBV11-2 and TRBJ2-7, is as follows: EAGVAQSPRYKIIEKRQSVAFWCNPISGHATLYWYQQILGQGPKLLIQFQNNGVVDDSQLPKDRFSAERLKGVDSTLKIQPAKLEDSAVYLCASSFGQGGKVRGYEQYFGPGTRLTVT.

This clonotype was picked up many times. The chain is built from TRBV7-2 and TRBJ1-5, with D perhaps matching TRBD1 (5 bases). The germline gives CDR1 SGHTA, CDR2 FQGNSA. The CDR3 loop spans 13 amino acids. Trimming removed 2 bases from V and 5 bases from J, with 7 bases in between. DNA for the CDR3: TGTGCCAGCAGCTTATGGGGGGATCAGCCCCAGCATTTT. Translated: CASSLWGDQPQHF. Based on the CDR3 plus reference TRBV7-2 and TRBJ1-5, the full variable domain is GAGVSQSPSNKVTEKGKDVELRCDPISGHTALYWYRQSLGQGLEFLIYFQGNSAPDKSGLPSDRFSAERTGGSVSTLTIQRTQQEDSAVYLCASSLWGDQPQHFGDGTRLSIL.